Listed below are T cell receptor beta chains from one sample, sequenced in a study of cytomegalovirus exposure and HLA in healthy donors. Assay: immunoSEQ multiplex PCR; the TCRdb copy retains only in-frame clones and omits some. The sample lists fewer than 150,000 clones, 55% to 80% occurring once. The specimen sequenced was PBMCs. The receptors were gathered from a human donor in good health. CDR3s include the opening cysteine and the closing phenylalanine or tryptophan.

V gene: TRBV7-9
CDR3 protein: CASSFVQTEAFF

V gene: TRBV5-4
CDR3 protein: CASSFRGRANTGELFF

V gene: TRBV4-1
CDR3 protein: CASSQVALPGQGARGYTF

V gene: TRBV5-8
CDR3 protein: CASSFKRGLGTGELFF

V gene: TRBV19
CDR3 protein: CASSIGPGLMNTEAFF

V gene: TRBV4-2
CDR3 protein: CASSQGSTGSSYNSPLHF

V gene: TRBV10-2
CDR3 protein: CASSEPGGFGSYTF

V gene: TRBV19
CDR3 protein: CASTPSRGSNQPQHF

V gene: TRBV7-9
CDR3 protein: CASSFMAEGGYTF

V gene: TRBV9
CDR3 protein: CASSTLDFSYNEQFF

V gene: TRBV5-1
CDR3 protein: CASKVGTGSTEAFF

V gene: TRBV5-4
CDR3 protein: CASSFTERGHYEQYF

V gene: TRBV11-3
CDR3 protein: CASEGLDEQFF

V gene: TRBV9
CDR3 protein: CASSPSGLLHEQYF

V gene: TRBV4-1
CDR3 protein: CASSQPFHNSPLHF

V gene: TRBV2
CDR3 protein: CASTRTGEHEQYF

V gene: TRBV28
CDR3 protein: CASSLFSLNGNQPQHF

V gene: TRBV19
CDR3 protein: CASSRELIVGNQPQHF

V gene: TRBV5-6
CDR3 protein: CASSQFSNQPQHF

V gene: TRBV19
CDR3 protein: CASSREAGAGYTF

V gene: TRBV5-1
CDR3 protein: CASSLGFGRQGNTEAFF

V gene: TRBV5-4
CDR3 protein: CASKREYQETQYF

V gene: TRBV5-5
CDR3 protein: CASSSTLQGVTNDETQYF

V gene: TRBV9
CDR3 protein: CASSGGTGDWAFF

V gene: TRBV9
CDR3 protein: CASSVAGGGDTQYF

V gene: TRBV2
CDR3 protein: CASRQDRGTDTQYF

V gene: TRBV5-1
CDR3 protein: CASSLHRGRTDTQYF

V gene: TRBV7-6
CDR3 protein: CASSLGQGAYEQYF

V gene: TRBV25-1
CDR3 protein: CASSDLGRGETQYF

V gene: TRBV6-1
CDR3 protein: CASSEGTGNTGELFF

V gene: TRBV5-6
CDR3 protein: CASSLLGNNQPQHF

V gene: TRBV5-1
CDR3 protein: CASSTGLAGGQETQYF

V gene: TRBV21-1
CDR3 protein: CASSKIRGPETQYF

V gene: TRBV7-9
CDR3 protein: CASSNQDTYNEQFF

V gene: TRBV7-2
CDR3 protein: CASSLGTGNYGYTF

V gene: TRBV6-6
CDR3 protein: CASSHPRSSGRPEQYF

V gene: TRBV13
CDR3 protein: CASSLAGRPNEKLFF

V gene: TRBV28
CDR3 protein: CASTDGTGLYGYTF

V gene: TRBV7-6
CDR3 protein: CASSAPGHETQYF

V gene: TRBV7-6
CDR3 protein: CASSLEQGYNEQFF

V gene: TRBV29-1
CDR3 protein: CSVVGTISYEQYF

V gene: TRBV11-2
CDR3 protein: CASSLYTDTQYF

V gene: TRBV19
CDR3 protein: CATSDGSVVDTQYF